Listed below are T cell receptor beta chains from one sample, sequenced in a study of T cell responses to AZD1222 COVID-19 vaccine. Generated by immunoSEQ multiplex PCR, the TCRdb table keeps only in-frame clones and is missing some. The sample lists about 150,000 clones, around 91% seen once, with approximately 7.2% in the top ten. The material was peripheral blood, obtained on day 0 of AZD1222 vaccination. The receptors here all came from an adult in good health. The CDR3 runs from the conserved cysteine through the conserved F or W. D genes are given only for firm matches. Some rows have no size entry. The others give once, few or many, or a class for an expanded clone.

v_gene: TRBV27
d_gene: TRBD2
abundance: once
j_gene: TRBJ2-1
CDR3aa: CASSFGTSGTYNEQFF
CDR3nt: TGTGCCAGCAGTTTCGGGACTAGCGGGACCTACAATGAGCAGTTCTTC

v_gene: TRBV6-5
d_gene: .
abundance: .
j_gene: TRBJ1-2
CDR3aa: CASSYSTRALSYGYTF
CDR3nt: TGTGCCAGCAGTTACTCGACAAGGGCCCTAAGCTATGGCTACACCTTC

v_gene: TRBV3-1/TRBV3-2
d_gene: TRBD1
abundance: .
j_gene: TRBJ1-1
CDR3aa: CASSQAIGQENTEAFF
CDR3nt: TGTGCCAGCAGCCAAGCGATCGGACAGGAGAACACTGAAGCTTTCTTT

v_gene: TRBV7-3
d_gene: .
abundance: .
j_gene: TRBJ2-1
CDR3aa: CASSDTGPLSSYNEQFF
CDR3nt: TGTGCCAGCAGCGACACGGGACCTTTGAGCTCCTACAATGAGCAGTTCTTC

v_gene: TRBV6-5
d_gene: TRBD1
abundance: .
j_gene: TRBJ2-4
CDR3aa: CASRRTGVAKNIQYF
CDR3nt: TGTGCCAGCAGGAGGACAGGGGTTGCCAAAAACATTCAGTACTTC

v_gene: TRBV12-3/TRBV12-4
d_gene: .
abundance: few
j_gene: TRBJ1-5
CDR3aa: CASSLEGGQPQHF
CDR3nt: TGTGCCAGCAGTTTGGAGGGCGGACAGCCCCAGCATTTT

v_gene: TRBV3-1/TRBV3-2
d_gene: .
abundance: once
j_gene: TRBJ2-7
CDR3aa: CASSQRTDFDEQYF
CDR3nt: TGTGCCAGCAGCCAAAGGACAGACTTCGACGAGCAGTACTTC

v_gene: TRBV12-3/TRBV12-4
d_gene: .
abundance: .
j_gene: TRBJ2-7
CDR3aa: CASSFGRGYEQYF
CDR3nt: TGTGCCAGCAGTTTTGGGCGGGGCTACGAGCAGTACTTC

v_gene: TRBV7-6
d_gene: .
abundance: .
j_gene: TRBJ1-2
CDR3aa: CASSLSGRPIYGYTF
CDR3nt: TGTGCCAGCAGCTTAAGTGGCAGACCTATCTATGGCTACACCTTC

v_gene: TRBV7-3
d_gene: TRBD2
abundance: .
j_gene: TRBJ2-1
CDR3aa: CASSLRAVRGDNEQFF
CDR3nt: TGTGCCAGCAGCTTACGGGCCGTGCGGGGGGACAATGAGCAGTTCTTC

v_gene: TRBV3-1/TRBV3-2
d_gene: TRBD1
abundance: .
j_gene: TRBJ1-1
CDR3aa: CASSQESGTGGYRNTEAFF
CDR3nt: TGTGCCAGCAGCCAAGAATCCGGGACAGGGGGCTATCGGAACACTGAAGCTTTCTTT

v_gene: TRBV3-1/TRBV3-2
d_gene: .
abundance: .
j_gene: TRBJ2-3
CDR3aa: CASSQDLGFSGNTQYF
CDR3nt: TGTGCCAGCAGCCAAGATCTAGGTTTCTCGGGCAATACGCAGTATTTT

v_gene: TRBV5-1
d_gene: TRBD1
abundance: .
j_gene: TRBJ1-1
CDR3aa: CASSLTGGTEAFF
CDR3nt: TGCGCCAGCAGCTTGACAGGGGGCACTGAAGCTTTCTTT

v_gene: TRBV6-2/TRBV6-3
d_gene: .
abundance: .
j_gene: TRBJ2-2
CDR3aa: CASSYSRVGQYNTGELFF
CDR3nt: TGTGCCAGCAGTTACTCCCGGGTAGGACAGTATAACACCGGGGAGCTGTTTTTT

v_gene: TRBV5-8
d_gene: .
abundance: .
j_gene: TRBJ1-2
CDR3aa: CASTWRPGTWSGGYTF
CDR3nt: TGTGCCAGCACCTGGCGTCCAGGGACTTGGTCGGGTGGCTACACCTTC

v_gene: TRBV28
d_gene: .
abundance: .
j_gene: TRBJ1-2
CDR3aa: CASNNGYGYTF
CDR3nt: TGTGCCAGCAACAACGGCTATGGCTACACCTTC

v_gene: TRBV10-3
d_gene: TRBD1
abundance: .
j_gene: TRBJ1-2
CDR3aa: CAIRLGQRYGYTF
CDR3nt: TGTGCCATCAGGTTGGGACAGAGGTATGGCTACACCTTC

v_gene: TRBV6-2/TRBV6-3
d_gene: .
abundance: .
j_gene: TRBJ1-4
CDR3aa: CASSSRETEKLFF
CDR3nt: TGTGCCAGCAGTTCCAGAGAAACTGAAAAACTGTTTTTT

v_gene: TRBV4-3
d_gene: .
abundance: .
j_gene: TRBJ2-7
CDR3aa: CASSAQGRNEQYF
CDR3nt: TGCGCCAGCAGCGCACAAGGGAGGAACGAGCAGTACTTC

v_gene: TRBV9
d_gene: .
abundance: .
j_gene: TRBJ2-3
CDR3aa: CASSVAPQVSTDTQYF
CDR3nt: TGTGCCAGCAGCGTAGCTCCCCAGGTGAGCACAGATACGCAGTATTTT

v_gene: TRBV30
d_gene: TRBD1
abundance: .
j_gene: TRBJ1-2
CDR3aa: CAWSEDRGLYGYTF
CDR3nt: TGTGCCTGGAGTGAAGACAGGGGCCTCTATGGCTACACCTTC

v_gene: TRBV30
d_gene: .
abundance: once
j_gene: TRBJ2-1
CDR3aa: CAWGGISSYNEQFF
CDR3nt: TGTGCCTGGGGAGGGATAAGCTCCTACAATGAGCAGTTCTTC

v_gene: TRBV6-5
d_gene: TRBD2
abundance: .
j_gene: TRBJ2-1
CDR3aa: CASRVGGFYEQFF
CDR3nt: TGTGCCAGCAGAGTGGGGGGGTTCTATGAGCAGTTCTTC

v_gene: TRBV5-1
d_gene: .
abundance: .
j_gene: TRBJ2-7
CDR3aa: CASSLALQGYEQYF
CDR3nt: TGCGCCAGCAGCTTGGCCTTACAGGGTTACGAGCAGTACTTC

v_gene: TRBV6-1
d_gene: .
abundance: .
j_gene: TRBJ1-2
CDR3aa: CASSETRQANGYTF
CDR3nt: TGTGCCAGCAGTGAAACCCGACAGGCGAATGGCTACACCTTC

v_gene: TRBV9
d_gene: .
abundance: .
j_gene: TRBJ1-3
CDR3aa: CASSVATGFSGNTIYF
CDR3nt: TGTGCCAGCAGCGTAGCTACAGGTTTCTCCGGAAACACCATATATTTT

v_gene: TRBV7-7
d_gene: .
abundance: .
j_gene: TRBJ2-5
CDR3aa: CASSLGRDSQETQYF
CDR3nt: TGTGCTAGCAGCTTAGGACGGGACTCCCAAGAGACCCAGTACTTC

v_gene: TRBV7-2
d_gene: .
abundance: .
j_gene: TRBJ2-7
CDR3aa: CASSFVGGSYEQYF
CDR3nt: TGTGCCAGCAGCTTTGTAGGTGGTTCCTACGAGCAGTACTTC

v_gene: TRBV28
d_gene: .
abundance: .
j_gene: TRBJ1-5
CDR3aa: CASSFYRSKPQHF
CDR3nt: TGTGCCAGCAGTTTTTACAGGAGCAAGCCCCAGCATTTT

v_gene: TRBV30
d_gene: .
abundance: .
j_gene: TRBJ1-5
CDR3aa: CAWSVRSNQPQHF
CDR3nt: TGTGCCTGGAGTGTCCGTAGCAATCAGCCCCAGCATTTT

v_gene: TRBV5-8
d_gene: TRBD1
abundance: .
j_gene: TRBJ1-2
CDR3aa: CASSLVRGLGTNYGYTF
CDR3nt: TGTGCCAGCAGCTTGGTGAGGGGGCTGGGCACTAACTATGGCTACACCTTC

v_gene: TRBV5-6
d_gene: TRBD1
abundance: .
j_gene: TRBJ1-4
CDR3aa: CASSWGQGADEKLFF
CDR3nt: TGTGCCAGCAGCTGGGGACAGGGCGCTGATGAAAAACTGTTTTTT

v_gene: TRBV2
d_gene: .
abundance: .
j_gene: TRBJ1-2
CDR3aa: CASRLGGYGYTF
CDR3nt: TGTGCCAGCAGATTGGGAGGCTATGGCTACACCTTC

v_gene: TRBV9
d_gene: .
abundance: .
j_gene: TRBJ2-7
CDR3aa: CASSSTGNPSYEQYF
CDR3nt: TGTGCCAGCAGTTCCACAGGGAATCCTTCCTACGAGCAGTACTTC

v_gene: TRBV27
d_gene: .
abundance: .
j_gene: TRBJ1-5
CDR3aa: CASSLSYSNQPQHF
CDR3nt: TGTGCCAGCAGTTTATCGTACAGCAATCAGCCCCAGCATTTT